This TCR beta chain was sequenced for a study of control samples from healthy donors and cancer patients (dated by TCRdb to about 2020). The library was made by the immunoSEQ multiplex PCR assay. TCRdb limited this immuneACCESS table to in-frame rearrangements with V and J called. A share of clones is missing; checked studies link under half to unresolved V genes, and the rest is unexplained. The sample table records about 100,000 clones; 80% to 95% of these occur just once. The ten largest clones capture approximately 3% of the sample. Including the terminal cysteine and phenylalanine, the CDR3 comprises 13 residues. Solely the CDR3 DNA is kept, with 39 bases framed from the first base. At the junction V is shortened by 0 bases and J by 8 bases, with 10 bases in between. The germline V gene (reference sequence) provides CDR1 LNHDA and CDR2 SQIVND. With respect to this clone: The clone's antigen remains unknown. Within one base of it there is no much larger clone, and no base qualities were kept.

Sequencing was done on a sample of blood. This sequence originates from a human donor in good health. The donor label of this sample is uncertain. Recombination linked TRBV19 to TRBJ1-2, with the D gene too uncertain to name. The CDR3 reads CASSIDPGRGYTF. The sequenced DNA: TGTGCCAGTAGTATAGATCCGGGAAGAGGCTACACCTTC.